This section outlines one T cell receptor beta chain sequence together with its context. The data belong to a study of T cell clones after liver transplantation. V gave up 7 bases and J gave up 5 bases, with 12 bases separating them. CDR3 length: 13 residues. CDR1 is SNHLY and CDR2 is FYNNEI in the germline V gene. Profiled with immunoSEQ multiplex PCR; TCRdb holds only in-frame clones, not every one. The sample yields about 76,000 clones, roughly 85% seen once. The sequences come from CD4+ T cells from blood, collected at the 22-month timepoint. The genes are TRBV2 and TRBJ2-1, with D possibly being TRBD1 (5 bases). This receptor was obtained from a human patient who received a liver transplant. Some of the T cells may derive from the graft donor. The CDR3 sequence: CASTGILDNEQFF. The CDR3 nucleotides are TGTGCCAGCACAGGGATTCTTGACAATGAGCAGTTCTTC.